This T cell receptor (beta chain) was sequenced in a study of T cell responses to AZD1222 COVID-19 vaccine. Profiled with immunoSEQ multiplex PCR; TCRdb holds only in-frame clones, not every one. The profile shows 170,000 or so clones, about 85% of them singletons. This clone has more than one count but fewer than ten. At the DNA level, this CDR3 is encoded by other sequences in the same sample as well. The sample in question was peripheral blood, obtained on day 0 of AZD1222 vaccination. The source of this sequence is an adult in good health.

The CDR3 nucleotides read TGTGCCAGCTCACCGGACAGCGGCTATGGCTACACCTTC. It encodes CASSPDSGYGYTF. The chain joins TRBV18 to TRBJ1-2; tentatively, D is TRBD1 (6 bases). Germline loops: CDR1 KGHSH, CDR2 LQKENI. The CDR3 loop spans 13 amino acids. The V gene lost 3 bases and the J gene lost 4 bases, with 9 bases spanning the gap.